The rows below give T cell receptor beta chains drawn from one sample of a study of blood T cell repertoires in COVID-19. TCRdb's table, derived via immunoSEQ multiplex PCR, lists solely in-frame clones and lacks some. The sample holds under 30,000 clones, roughly 83% seen once. The sequenced sample consisted of peripheral blood. The source of these receptors is a human donor in a cohort sampled during active COVID-19. Each CDR3 is given with its conserved first and last residue. D genes are given only for firm matches. Size is stated for part of the rows, as once, few or many counts, or as a class when the clone is expanded.

TRBD1 | - | TRBJ1-2 | TRBV28 | TGTGCCGGGGGAGCGACAGGGCGTAACTATGGCTACACCTTC | CAGGATGRNYGYTF
TRBD1 | - | TRBJ1-2 | TRBV30 | TGTGCCTGGAGTAAAATGACAGGGGAGGTTAGCTATGGCTACACCTTC | CAWSKMTGEVSYGYTF
TRBD2 | - | TRBJ2-7 | TRBV10-3 | TGTGCCACTCGACTAGCGGGAGCGAACGAGCAGTACTTC | CATRLAGANEQYF
TRBD2 | - | TRBJ2-7 | TRBV7-2 | TGTGCCAGCAGCTCCCCGCCGGGACTAGCCGAGCAGTACTTC | CASSSPPGLAEQYF
- | - | TRBJ2-7 | TRBV27 | TGTGCCAGCAGTTTAAGCAGGCTTGACGAGCAGTACTTC | CASSLSRLDEQYF
- | - | TRBJ1-2 | TRBV21-1 | TGTGCCAGCAGCAAAGGTGGTAAGTGCGGGGACCTAGGTCATGGCTACACCTTC | CASSKGGKCGDLGHGYTF
- | - | TRBJ2-1 | TRBV6-5 | TGTGCCAGCAGTTCAGGACAATTCGAGCAGTTCTTC | CASSSGQFEQFF
- | - | TRBJ1-2 | TRBV24-1 | TGTGCCACCAGTGATTTCGACAGTAACTATGGCTACACCTTC | CATSDFDSNYGYTF
TRBD2 | once | TRBJ2-1 | TRBV6-2/TRBV6-3 | TGTGCCAGCAGTTACTCGATAGGACTAGCGCGTTACAATGAGCAGTTCTTC | CASSYSIGLARYNEQFF
TRBD2 | - | TRBJ2-2 | TRBV7-3 | TGTGCCAGCAGCCCACCGGGACTAGCGGGAGGACGGCGAACCGGGGAGCTGTTTTTT | CASSPPGLAGGRRTGELFF
TRBD2 | - | TRBJ2-7 | TRBV11-2 | TGTGCCAGCAGCTTAGATGGGGTGCGGGGGGCGAGAAAGCAGTACTTC | CASSLDGVRGARKQYF
TRBD1 | - | TRBJ1-2 | TRBV4-3 | TGCGCCAGCAGCCAAGTTGGGACAGGGAGCTACTATGGCTACACCTTC | CASSQVGTGSYYGYTF
- | - | TRBJ1-2 | TRBV6-5 | TGTGCCAGCAGCAGATCAACAGGGACATGGGGCTACACCTTC | CASSRSTGTWGYTF
- | - | TRBJ1-1 | TRBV9 | TGTGCCAGCAGCGTAGTACCAGTTAGCGATTTGAACACTGAAGCTTTCTTT | CASSVVPVSDLNTEAFF
- | few | TRBJ2-7 | TRBV6-5 | TGTGCCAGCAGTTACACGGACAGCTACGAGCAGTACTTC | CASSYTDSYEQYF
TRBD2 | medium-sized | TRBJ2-2 | TRBV11-2 | TGTGCCAGCAGCTCCAAGACTAGCGGGCGGAACACCGGGGAGCTGTTTTTT | CASSSKTSGRNTGELFF
- | - | TRBJ2-7 | TRBV5-4 | TGTGCCAGCAGCTCGGACCGGACGGGAGAGCAGTACTTC | CASSSDRTGEQYF
TRBD2 | - | TRBJ2-1 | TRBV5-1 | TGCGCCAGCCGGGGCGGGGGGGCAGGGAATGAGCAGTTCTTC | CASRGGGAGNEQFF
TRBD1 | - | TRBJ2-7 | TRBV20-1 | TGCAGTGCTAGTCGTCAGGGGGACGAGCAGTACTTC | CSASRQGDEQYF
- | once | TRBJ2-5 | TRBV7-2 | TGTGCCAGCAGCTTCCCCCCCCTGTCTATGTACCAAGAGACCCAGTACTTC | CASSFPPLSMYQETQYF
- | - | TRBJ2-1 | TRBV19 | TGTGCCAGTAGTGTGGCTAGCTCCTACAATGAGCAGTTCTTC | CASSVASSYNEQFF
- | - | TRBJ2-1 | TRBV7-3 | TGTGCCAGCAGTCCTGGACGGGAGTCCTACAATGAGCAGTTCTTC | CASSPGRESYNEQFF
TRBD1 | - | TRBJ2-7 | TRBV30 | TGTGCCTGGAACTGGGGGACAGGGGGTTACGAGCAGTACTTC | CAWNWGTGGYEQYF
TRBD1 | once | TRBJ2-2 | TRBV2 | TGTGCCAGCGGACAGGGGGCTACCGGGGAGCTGTTTTTT | CASGQGATGELFF
TRBD2 | few | TRBJ2-5 | TRBV5-1 | TGCGCCAGCAGCTTGGGGCCTAGCGGGGGCCAAGAGACCCAGTACTTC | CASSLGPSGGQETQYF
TRBD2 | - | TRBJ2-1 | TRBV5-5 | TGTGCCAGCAGCTTAACCGGGACTAGGAGCTCCTACAATGAGCAGTTCTTC | CASSLTGTRSSYNEQFF